These 28 T cell receptor beta chains share one sample of origin, sequenced in a study of T-cell reconstitution after alpha-beta-depleted transplantation in children. Unique molecular identifiers were built into the TCRbeta library. One entry per CDR3 protein results from TCRdb running MiXCR on the PCR reads. The sample holds a few hundred thousand distinct CDR3 sequences, 10% seen once. Here the sequenced sample was PBMCs from the stem cell graft donor, taken from the stem cell graft. The receptors here all came from a human donor who donated a stem cell graft to a child with acute lymphoblastic leukemia.

In its sample, this clonotype was seen a few times. The genes are TRBV5-8 and TRBJ2-1; TRBD2 aligns across 8 bases. Per germline, CDR1 SGHTS and CDR2 YDEGEE. The CDR3 covers 17 residues. Trimming took 4 bases from V and 0 from J; bases not matched to a gene: 9. DNA of the CDR3: TGTGCCAGCAGCAGGTACCTAGCGGGCGACTCCTACAATGAGCAGTTCTTC. This encodes CASSRYLAGDSYNEQFF.

This clonotype has more than one count but fewer than ten. The chain combines TRBV24-1 with TRBJ2-1; D is uncertain. With 4 bases removed from V and 0 bases from J, the gap between germline ends came to 12 bases. The CDR3 has 16 residues. Germline V lookup: CDR1 KGHDR, CDR2 SFDVKD. The CDR3 nucleotides read TGTGCCACCAGTGACTCGACCATGAACTCCTACAATGAGCAGTTCTTC. Its protein is CATSDSTMNSYNEQFF.

The chain couples TRBV19 to TRBJ1-4, with unresolved D. Trimming removed 7 bases at V and 4 bases at J, with 10 bases between. Germline V CDR1 and CDR2: LNHDA, SQIVND (reference sequence). This CDR3 is built from 13 residues. This chain's CDR3 is CASTSLGNEKLFF. The CDR3 DNA follows: TGTGCCAGTACCTCATTGGGTAATGAAAAACTGTTTTTT.

This clonotype was observed a few times. The rearrangement uses TRBV29-1 and TRBJ2-2; TRBD1 agrees at 7 bases. Looked up from germline, CDR1 is SQVTM and CDR2 is ANQGSEA. The CDR3 runs to 15 residues. With V trimmed by 6 bases and J by 6 bases, 13 bases remained unmatched. The CDR3 sequence is CSVGQGGAEAGELFF. CDR3 nucleotide sequence: TGCAGCGTGGGACAAGGGGGCGCTGAGGCCGGGGAGCTGTTTTTT.

Only a few counts were recorded for this clonotype. V usage is TRBV20-1 and J usage is TRBJ2-3; no firm D call. In germline, CDR1 is DFQATT, CDR2 SNEGSKA (reference sequence). V gave up 1 base and J gave up 4 bases, with 9 bases separating them. This CDR3 spans 13 amino acids. The CDR3 here is CSARVSLADTQYF. CDR3 bases: TGCAGTGCTAGAGTGTCGCTAGCAGATACGCAGTATTTT.

This clonotype was detected only a few times. This rearrangement joins TRBV27 to TRBJ2-7, with TRBD2 matching over 7 bases. From germline, CDR1 is MNHEY and CDR2 SMNVEV (reference sequence). J was trimmed by 4 bases and V by 5 bases; bases with no gene match: 17. The CDR3 has 17 residues. The CDR3 nucleotides read TGTGCCAGCAGTCCCCCCCCAGCTATGAGCGGGGATTACGAGCAGTACTTC. Protein sequence: CASSPPPAMSGDYEQYF.

The chain combines TRBV7-9 with TRBJ2-7, with TRBD2 matching over 10 bases. The V gene's germline CDR1 is SEHNR and CDR2 FQNEAQ (reference sequence). The length of the CDR3 is 13 residues. V gave up 9 bases and J gave up 2 bases; unmatched junction bases: 4. This CDR3 is CASGTSDPYEQYF. The CDR3 coding sequence is TGTGCCAGTGGGACTAGCGATCCCTACGAGCAGTACTTC.

This clonotype was counted only a few times. The V and J genes are TRBV3-1 and TRBJ1-6; 12 bases align to TRBD1. Germline CDR1 LGHDT, CDR2 YNNKEL (reference sequence). Losses at the gene ends were 4 bases for V and 9 bases for J; bases not matched to a gene: 7. The length of the CDR3 is 16 residues. The CDR3 region has the DNA TGTGCCAGCAGCCTATACGGGACAGGGGGCGTTTCACCCCTCCACTTT. It specifies CASSLYGTGGVSPLHF.

This clonotype came up a few times. V usage is TRBV7-9 and J usage is TRBJ2-1, with unresolved D. Germline assignment: CDR1 SEHNR and CDR2 FQNEAQ (reference sequence). The CDR3 sequence is 16 residues long. V lost 5 bases, J lost 6 bases, and 20 bases lay in between. The CDR3 here is CASSETEVPVLNEQFF. In nucleotides, the CDR3 is TGTGCCAGCAGCGAAACCGAGGTCCCCGTCCTCAATGAGCAGTTCTTC.

Only a few counts were recorded for this clonotype. The chain combines TRBV15 with TRBJ2-5; tentatively, D is TRBD1 or TRBD2 (6 bases each). This CDR3 contains 15 residues. Trimming took off 8 bases at V and 1 base at J, with 17 bases between the two ends. Germline CDR1 is LNHNV and CDR2 is YYDKDF (reference sequence). This CDR3 reads CATSIGGEGQETQYF. CDR3 DNA: TGTGCCACCTCCATCGGGGGCGAGGGCCAAGAGACCCAGTACTTC.

V usage is TRBV11-2 and J usage is TRBJ2-7, with 9 bases matching TRBD2. Germline V lookup: CDR1 SGHAT, CDR2 FQNNGV. The CDR3 runs to 20 residues. Unmatched junction bases numbered 22, after V lost 3 bases and J lost 4 bases. The CDR3 DNA is TGTGCCAGCAGCTTTTTTGGTCAGGCGGGGGGGAGCGGGAGAGGGTACGAGCAGTACTTC. Translated, it gives CASSFFGQAGGSGRGYEQYF.

This clonotype appeared many times. The chain couples TRBV3-1 to TRBJ2-7; D unresolved. Germline CDR1 LGHDT, CDR2 YNNKEL (reference sequence). There are 13 residues in the CDR3. V was trimmed by 0 bases and J by 6 bases, leaving 9 bases between them. The CDR3 DNA reads as TGTGCCAGCAGCCAAGATCAGGTTCGCGAGCAGTACTTC. It translates to CASSQDQVREQYF.

The rearrangement links TRBV5-1 to TRBJ2-5; perhaps TRBD2 as D (6 bases). The V end lost 4 bases, the J end lost 2 bases, and 12 bases lay between the germline ends. In germline, CDR1 is SGHRS, CDR2 YFSETQ. This CDR3 is 14 amino acids long. CDR3 in DNA: TGCGCCAGCAGCCGGGACGGGAGACAAGAGACCCAGTACTTC. Translation: CASSRDGRQETQYF.

The V gene is TRBV7-8, the J gene TRBJ2-7; tentative D call: TRBD2 (5 bases). Germline V gene data show CDR1 as SGHVS and CDR2 as FQNEAQ. This CDR3 is built from 15 residues. Trimming stripped 5 bases from V and 2 bases from J, with 16 bases between. Here the CDR3 DNA reads TGTGCCAGCAGCCCCTTCCTAGCCGAGACCTACGAGCAGTACTTC. Protein sequence: CASSPFLAETYEQYF.

This clonotype came up many times. This chain connects TRBV6-2 or TRBV6-3 to TRBJ2-1; no clear D gene. V shed 5 bases and J shed 6 bases, with 8 bases lying between them. Germline V gene sequence: CDR1 MNHEY, CDR2 SVGEGT. The CDR3 sequence is 12 residues long. The CDR3 DNA sequence: TGTGCCAGCAGTCATCGAGCCAATGAGCAGTTCTTC. It specifies CASSHRANEQFF.

This clonotype has just a few counts. The chain has TRBV7-8 and TRBJ2-1; D call uncertain. The germline gives CDR1 SGHVS, CDR2 FQNEAQ. The V end was cut by 5 bases, the J end by 0 bases, with 11 bases between. The CDR3 contains 15 residues. The CDR3 protein is CASSPGRTSYNEQFF. CDR3 bases: TGTGCCAGCAGCCCAGGACGGACCTCCTACAATGAGCAGTTCTTC.

This clonotype came up many times. V and J are TRBV12-3 or TRBV12-4 and TRBJ2-7; 10 bases agree with TRBD2. The CDR3 has 15 residues. V lost 5 bases, J lost 1 base, and 5 bases stayed unmatched. The CDR3 DNA reads as TGTGCCAGCAGTCCCGGACTAGCGGAATCCTACGAGCAGTACTTC. Amino acids: CASSPGLAESYEQYF.

This clonotype occurred a few times. The chain carries TRBV7-9 and TRBJ2-2; no clear D gene. The CDR3 is 16 amino acids. Deletions cut 1 base from V and 0 bases from J, with 9 bases between. CDR1 is SEHNR and CDR2 is FQNEAQ in the germline V gene (reference sequence). The chain's CDR3 is CASSLGLHANTGELFF. The CDR3 bases are TGTGCCAGCAGCTTAGGGCTTCACGCGAACACCGGGGAGCTGTTTTTT.

This clonotype has only a few counts. This chain uses TRBV6-5 with TRBJ1-2, with a tentative D call TRBD1 (6 bases). Germline loops: CDR1 MNHEY, CDR2 SVGAGI. The CDR3 has 16 residues. V was shortened by 4 bases and J by 5 bases, with 20 bases between the two germline ends. The CDR3 protein is CASSSNGGRLGYGYTF. The CDR3 bases are TGTGCCAGCAGTTCAAACGGGGGCCGGTTAGGGTATGGCTACACCTTC.

This clonotype was observed at least ten times. The chain has TRBV27 and TRBJ2-2, with 7 bases lining up with TRBD2. J gave up 6 bases and V 3 bases, and 7 bases lay outside the gene matches. CDR1 is MNHEY and CDR2 is SMNVEV in the germline V gene (reference sequence). The CDR3 contains 15 residues. CDR3 coding DNA: TGTGCCAGCAGTTTTTCCAGCGGGATAGCCGGGGAGCTGTTTTTT. Residues: CASSFSSGIAGELFF.

This chain connects TRBV15 to TRBJ2-1, with 8 bases lining up with TRBD2. The CDR3 length is 15 residues. Germline values: CDR1 LNHNV, CDR2 YYDKDF (reference sequence). Trimming at V came to 0 bases and at J to 12 bases, leaving 10 bases not matched to a gene. The chain's CDR3 is CATSRERTSFEGQFF. Here the CDR3 DNA reads TGTGCCACCAGCAGAGAAAGGACTAGCTTCGAGGGGCAGTTCTTC.

This clonotype was counted at least ten times. J is TRBJ2-7 and V is TRBV20-1; D may be TRBD1 (6 bases). V was pared by 4 bases and J by 0 bases, with 7 bases between. The germline V gene encodes CDR1 DFQATT and CDR2 SNEGSKA (reference sequence). The CDR3 is 12 residues long. For the CDR3, the DNA is TGCAGTGCTACGGACAGCTCCTACGAGCAGTACTTC. Translating it yields CSATDSSYEQYF.

This clonotype was seen more than once but under ten times. The chain couples TRBV7-9 to TRBJ1-2; D is unresolved. CDR3 length: 12 amino acids. Germline CDR1 reads SEHNR; CDR2 reads FQNEAQ (reference sequence). Trimming shortened V by 1 base and J by 9 bases, and 9 bases separated the two germline ends. This CDR3 is CASSLDGISYTF. CDR3 in DNA: TGTGCCAGCAGCTTAGACGGGATAAGCTACACCTTC.

This clonotype was counted between two and nine times. This rearrangement joins TRBV20-1 to TRBJ2-4, with 7 positions matching TRBD2. The CDR3 sequence is 13 residues long. Trimming cost V 5 bases and J 8 bases; bases outside gene matches: 9. The germline V gene has CDR1 DFQATT and CDR2 SNEGSKA (reference sequence). CDR3 loop: CSALPASGDIQYF. The CDR3 DNA reads TGCAGTGCTCTCCCCGCTAGCGGCGACATTCAGTACTTC.

Only a few counts were recorded for this clonotype. This chain joins TRBV5-1 and TRBJ2-1, with 7 bases lining up with TRBD2. Trimming removed 1 base from V and 4 bases from J; junction bases left unmatched: 5. The germline CDR1 and CDR2 sequences are SGHRS and YFSETQ. The CDR3 is 15 residues long. CDR3 DNA sequence: TGCGCCAGCAGCTTGAGCGGGAATCTGTACAATGAGCAGTTCTTC. Protein product: CASSLSGNLYNEQFF. Together with reference TRBV5-1 and TRBJ2-1, the CDR3 gives the full variable domain: KAGVTQTPRYLIKTRGQQVTLSCSPISGHRSVSWYQQTPGQGLQFLFEYFSETQRNKGNFPGRFSGRQFSNSRSEMNVSTLELGDSALYLCASSLSGNLYNEQFFGPGTRLTVL.

The chain is built from TRBV5-1 and TRBJ1-2, with 10 bases identical to TRBD1. CDR1 is SGHRS and CDR2 is YFSETQ in the germline V gene. The ends lost 4 bases at V and 4 bases at J; junction bases unmatched: 4. The CDR3 loop spans 14 amino acids. The CDR3 spells CASSGTGAGYGYTF. CDR3 nucleotide sequence: TGCGCCAGCAGCGGGACAGGGGCGGGCTATGGCTACACCTTC. Complete variable domain (other parts from reference TRBV5-1 and TRBJ1-2): KAGVTQTPRYLIKTRGQQVTLSCSPISGHRSVSWYQQTPGQGLQFLFEYFSETQRNKGNFPGRFSGRQFSNSRSEMNVSTLELGDSALYLCASSGTGAGYGYTFGSGTRLTVV.

This clonotype has a handful of counts. V and J are TRBV6-1 and TRBJ2-1; 12 positions match TRBD2. The V segment lost 0 bases and the J segment 9 bases; nucleotides outside the gene matches: 6. Germline V gene sequence: CDR1 MNHNS, CDR2 SASEGT. The CDR3 has 16 amino acids. The CDR3 bases are TGTGCCAGCAGTGAAGCGACTAGCGGGAGACCTATTGAGCAGTTCTTC. It is translated as CASSEATSGRPIEQFF.

The CDR3 nucleotides read TGTGCCAGCAGTGATCCGGACAAAGACTCAAGGCCCTACGAGCAGTACTTC. Its translation is CASSDPDKDSRPYEQYF. The rearrangement joins TRBV6-4 to TRBJ2-7, with D perhaps matching TRBD1 (5 bases). Germline assignment: CDR1 MRHNA and CDR2 SNTAGT. V shed 3 bases and J shed 2 bases, with 20 bases lying between them. The CDR3 is 17 residues long.